These 8 T cell receptor beta chains share one sample of origin, sequenced in a study of T cell repertoires and HLA-DP antigens. Clones were sequenced by immunoSEQ multiplex PCR, and TCRdb holds only the in-frame ones, with some missing. The sample lists over 60,000 clones, about 82% seen once, with roughly 1.4% in the top ten. For these receptors, no antigen is known. Sequences were obtained from CD4+ T cells from PBMCs. The receptors were gathered from a man aged 55 to 69 in good health and CMV-seronegative.

The gene calls are TRBV9 and TRBJ1-5, with D possibly being TRBD1 (6 bases). The germline gives CDR1 SGDLS, CDR2 YYNGEE. V was cut by 2 bases and J by 5 bases, with 11 bases left in between. The CDR3 extends over 14 amino acids. This CDR3 reads CASSVGGGDQPQHF. CDR3 DNA: TGTGCCAGCAGCGTGGGAGGGGGGGATCAGCCCCAGCATTTT.

This chain links TRBV27 with TRBJ2-7; D is uncertain. Deletions cut 5 bases from V and 6 bases from J, with 20 bases between. The CDR3 length is 15 residues. Germline lookup yields CDR1 MNHEY and CDR2 SMNVEV (reference sequence). The CDR3: CASSPKNTASIEQYF. CDR3 DNA sequence: TGTGCCAGCAGTCCCAAAAACACAGCCTCCATCGAGCAGTACTTC.

V gene TRBV7-2 combines with J gene TRBJ2-3, with 7 bases fitting TRBD1. From germline, CDR1 is SGHTA and CDR2 FQGNSA. CDR3 length: 14 residues. V shed 5 bases and J 2 bases; nucleotides not matched to a gene: 4. CDR3 sequence reads: CASSPGQATDTQYF. In DNA form, the CDR3 reads TGTGCCAGCAGCCCCGGACAGGCCACAGATACGCAGTATTTT.

For the CDR3, the DNA is TGCAGCGTTGGGGGACAGTCCTACGAGCAGTACTTC. Its protein is CSVGGQSYEQYF. The genes are TRBV29-1 and TRBJ2-7; 7 nucleotides agree with TRBD1. Trimming removed 4 bases from V and 1 base from J; junction bases left unmatched: 1. This CDR3 contains 12 residues. Germline lookup yields CDR1 SQVTM and CDR2 ANQGSEA.

The chain joins TRBV30 to TRBJ1-2; D unresolved. The CDR3 contains 13 residues. Trimming cost V 1 base and J 8 bases, with 14 bases left between them. CDR1 and CDR2 (germline): GTSNPN, SVGIG (reference sequence). The CDR3 protein is CAWSGGNSGGYTF. The DNA for the CDR3 is TGTGCCTGGAGTGGCGGCAACTCGGGGGGCTACACCTTC.

This clone was detected once. The rearrangement links TRBV5-4 to TRBJ2-5; 9 nucleotides agree with TRBD1. Germline V gene lookup returns CDR1 SGHNT and CDR2 YYREEE (reference sequence). The trim removed 1 base at V and 2 bases at J, leaving 3 bases unmatched. There are 15 residues in the CDR3. CDR3 amino acids: CASSLRTGVQETQYF. CDR3 nucleotide sequence: TGTGCCAGCAGCTTGAGGACAGGGGTTCAAGAGACCCAGTACTTC.

V and J are TRBV6-6 and TRBJ1-1; D is unclear. Trimming removed 10 bases from V and 5 bases from J, with 17 bases in between. The CDR3 extends over 13 amino acids. The V gene's germline CDR1 is MNHNY and CDR2 SVGAGI (reference sequence). The CDR3 loop reads CATETDLKTEAFF. As DNA, the CDR3 is TGTGCCACCGAGACGGACCTTAAGACTGAAGCTTTCTTT.

The chain has TRBV7-2 and TRBJ2-1, with 7 bases that match TRBD1. CDR1 and CDR2 from the germline V gene are SGHTA and FQGNSA. V was pared by 4 bases and J by 16 bases, with 7 bases of the junction left unmatched. The CDR3 has 11 amino acids. Here the CDR3 reads CASSSPGQLFF. CDR3 sequence (DNA): TGTGCCAGCAGCTCTCCGGGACAGTTATTCTTC. The full variable domain, rest sourced from reference TRBV7-2 and TRBJ2-1, is GAGVSQSPSNKVTEKGKDVELRCDPISGHTALYWYRQSLGQGLEFLIYFQGNSAPDKSGLPSDRFSAERTGGSVSTLTIQRTQQEDSAVYLCASSSPGQLFFGPGTRLTVL.